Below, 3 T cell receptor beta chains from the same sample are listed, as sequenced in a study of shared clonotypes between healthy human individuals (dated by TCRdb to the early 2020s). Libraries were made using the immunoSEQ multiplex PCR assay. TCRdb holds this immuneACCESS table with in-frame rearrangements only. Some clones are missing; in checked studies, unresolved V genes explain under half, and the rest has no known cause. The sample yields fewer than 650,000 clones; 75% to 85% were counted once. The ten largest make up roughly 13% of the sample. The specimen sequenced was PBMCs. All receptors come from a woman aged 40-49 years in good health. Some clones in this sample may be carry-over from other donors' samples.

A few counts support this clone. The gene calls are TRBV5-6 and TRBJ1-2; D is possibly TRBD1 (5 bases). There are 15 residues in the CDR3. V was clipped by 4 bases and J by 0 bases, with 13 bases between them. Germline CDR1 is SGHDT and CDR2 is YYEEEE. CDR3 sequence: CASSLVGEANYGYTF. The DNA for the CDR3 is TGTGCCAGCAGCCTCGTAGGGGAAGCTAACTATGGCTACACCTTC.

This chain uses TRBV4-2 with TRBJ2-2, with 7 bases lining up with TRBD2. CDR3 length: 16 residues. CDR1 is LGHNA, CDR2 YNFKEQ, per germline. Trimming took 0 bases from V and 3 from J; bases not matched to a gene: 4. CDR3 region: CASSQEPSGYTGELFF. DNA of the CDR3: TGTGCCAGCAGCCAAGAACCTAGCGGATACACCGGGGAGCTGTTTTTT.

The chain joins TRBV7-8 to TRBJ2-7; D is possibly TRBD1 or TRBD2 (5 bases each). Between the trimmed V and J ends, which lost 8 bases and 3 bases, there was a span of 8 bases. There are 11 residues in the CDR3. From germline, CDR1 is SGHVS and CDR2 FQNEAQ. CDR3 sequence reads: CASGDRYEQYF. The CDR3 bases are TGTGCCAGCGGGGACCGCTACGAGCAGTACTTC. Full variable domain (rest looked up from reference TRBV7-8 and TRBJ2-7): GAGVSQSPRYKVAKRGQDVALRCDPISGHVSLFWYQQALGQGPEFLTYFQNEAQLDKSGLPSDRFFAERPEGSVSTLKIQRTQQEDSAVYLCASGDRYEQYFGPGTRLTVT.